This entry lists 12 T cell receptor beta chains sequenced from one sample in a study of blood T cell repertoires in COVID-19 (dated by TCRdb to about 2020). The library was produced with the immunoSEQ multiplex PCR assay. The table comes from immuneACCESS by way of TCRdb, which keeps in-frame sequences with V and J called. Part of the clones is missing from these tables; in studies checked, under half for an unresolved V gene and the rest for unknown reasons. Counted in this sample were fewer than 200,000 clones; about four fifths of them appeared once. Together, the top ten hold 6% to 8.5% of the sample. The sequenced sample consisted of peripheral blood. These TCRs come from a human donor in a cohort sampled during active COVID-19.

The chain combines TRBV11-2 with TRBJ1-5; 7 bases are a match to TRBD1. This CDR3 has 15 residues. Germline CDR1 is SGHAT and CDR2 is FQNNGV. J gave up 5 bases and V 5 bases, and 9 bases lay outside the gene matches. As DNA, the CDR3 is TGTGCCAGCAGCGCATACTTAGGGGGCGATCAGCCCCAGCATTTT. Translating it yields CASSAYLGGDQPQHF.

The rearrangement joins TRBV11-3 to TRBJ2-7, with D maybe TRBD2 (5 bases). V was cut by 5 bases and J by 4 bases, with 12 bases left in between. This CDR3 region has 13 residues. Per the germline V gene, CDR1 is SGHNT and CDR2 is YENEEA. CDR3 sequence: CASSLGGNYEQYF. CDR3 nucleotide sequence: TGTGCCAGCAGCCTTGGAGGAAATTACGAGCAGTACTTC. Based on the CDR3 plus reference TRBV11-3 and TRBJ2-7, the full variable domain is EAGVVQSPRYKIIEKKQPVAFWCNPISGHNTLYWYLQNLGQGPELLIRYENEEAVDDSQLPKDRFSAERLKGVDSTLKIQPAELGDSAVYLCASSLGGNYEQYFGPGTRLTVT.

The rearrangement uses TRBV7-9 and TRBJ1-2, with D maybe TRBD1 (5 bases). The CDR3 totals 15 residues. The V end was cut by 5 bases, the J end by 5 bases, with 18 bases between. Per the germline V gene, CDR1 is SEHNR and CDR2 is FQNEAQ (reference sequence). CDR3 loop: CASSTTGQHSYGYTF. Here the CDR3 DNA reads TGTGCCAGCAGCACCACCGGACAACATTCATATGGCTACACCTTC.

The V and J genes are TRBV6-5 and TRBJ2-2, with 7 bases that match TRBD2. CDR1 MNHEY and CDR2 SVGAGI come from the germline V gene. This CDR3 is built from 15 residues. Trimming at V came to 7 bases and at J to 5 bases, leaving 10 bases not matched to a gene. The CDR3 here is CASTLAGGGTGELFF. The CDR3 region has the DNA TGTGCCAGCACCTTAGCGGGCGGGGGAACCGGGGAGCTGTTTTTT.

The gene calls are TRBV11-2 and TRBJ2-3; TRBD2 agrees at 8 bases. V shed 2 bases, J shed 6 bases, and the junction held 13 bases outside the gene matches. Germline CDR1 reads SGHAT; CDR2 reads FQNNGV. The CDR3 is 17 residues long. The DNA of the CDR3 is TGTGCCAGCAGCTTACAATCCTCGGCGGGGGGTGGGGATACGCAGTATTTT. Its translation is CASSLQSSAGGGDTQYF.

The CDR3 loop is CASSVGGRENYGYTF. Here the CDR3 DNA reads TGTGCCAGCAGCGTAGGGGGGCGGGAGAACTATGGCTACACCTTC. The chain recombines TRBV9 with TRBJ1-2, with a possible D match to TRBD1 (6 bases). The CDR3 consists of 15 residues. Trimming left V 0 bases short and J 2 bases short, with 11 bases between. Germline V lookup: CDR1 SGDLS, CDR2 YYNGEE.

The J gene is TRBJ2-1, the V gene TRBV7-8; 7 nucleotides line up with TRBD2. The junction had 0 bases not matched to a gene; V was cut back by 1 base and J by 6 bases. The germline gives CDR1 SGHVS, CDR2 FQNEAQ. The CDR3 is 13 amino acids. The CDR3, as DNA: TGTGCCAGCAGCTTAGGACTAGCCAATGAGCAGTTCTTC. Translation gives CASSLGLANEQFF.

V gene TRBV29-1 combines with J gene TRBJ1-2, with 11 bases that match TRBD1. The CDR3 runs to 15 residues. Per germline, CDR1 SQVTM and CDR2 ANQGSEA. The ends lost 4 bases at V and 3 bases at J; junction bases unmatched: 7. The CDR3 nucleotides are TGCAGCGTTGTGTATCTGGGACAGGGGGACTATGGCTACACCTTC. Translated, it gives CSVVYLGQGDYGYTF.

The V gene is TRBV2, the J gene TRBJ1-3, with TRBD1 matching over 9 bases. The trim removed 7 bases at V and 8 bases at J, leaving 9 bases unmatched. This CDR3 contains 14 residues. Germline V gives CDR1 SNHLY, CDR2 FYNNEI. This CDR3 reads CASTPGQGLDTIYF. The CDR3 nucleotides read TGTGCCAGCACCCCGGGACAGGGCTTAGACACCATATATTTT.

The chain has TRBV19 and TRBJ1-5; D unclear. The CDR3 runs to 16 residues. Trimming took 0 bases from V and 0 from J, leaving 9 bases between them. The germline V gene encodes CDR1 LNHDA and CDR2 SQIVND (reference sequence). The CDR3 sequence is CASSIDGTVSNQPQHF. Here the CDR3 DNA reads TGTGCCAGTAGTATAGATGGCACAGTTAGCAATCAGCCCCAGCATTTT.

The chain recombines TRBV27 with TRBJ2-1; 8 bases are a match to TRBD2. V lost 8 bases, J lost 6 bases, and 6 bases stayed unmatched. Germline V gene sequence: CDR1 MNHEY, CDR2 SMNVEV (reference sequence). The CDR3 extends over 13 amino acids. This CDR3 is CASWWSGSNEQFF. CDR3 coding DNA: TGTGCCAGCTGGTGGAGCGGGAGCAATGAGCAGTTCTTC.

This clone appeared a few times. The chain uses TRBV3-1 (or the pseudogene TRBV3-2) and TRBJ1-3; D not resolved. Germline V gene lookup returns CDR1 LGHDT and CDR2 YNNKEL (reference sequence). CDR3 size: 15 residues. V was trimmed by 4 bases and J by 4 bases, leaving 14 bases between them. CDR3 region: CASSRGSKGGNTIYF. CDR3 nucleotides: TGTGCCAGCAGCCGCGGGTCGAAGGGCGGAAACACCATATATTTT.